This TCR beta chain was sequenced for a study of CD8+ T cells in alopecia areata (dated by TCRdb to 2017 to 2018). A note on the overall study: Treated patients were enrolled in an open-label pilot trial of oral tofacitinib, 5 to 10 mg twice daily, for moderate-to-severe alopecia areata. Patients stayed on tofacitinib for 6 to 18 months and then had 6 months of follow-up off drug so that delayed response and recurrence could be assessed. The SALT score, which quantifies the percentage of affected scalp surface area, was used to measure disease severity in treated patients. To study T cell clonal expansion in alopecia areata, the researchers applied high-throughput TCRbeta sequencing to both the C3H/HeJ mouse model and human patients. Human TCRbeta sequencing covered scalp tissue and sorted CD4+ and CD8+ peripheral blood T cells from patchy and totalis/universalis alopecia areata patients and healthy controls. Biopsies were taken from tofacitinib-treated patients at baseline and at 4 and 24 weeks of treatment, and a later scalp biopsy was taken in several of the tofacitinib-treated patients. Scalp clonality was compared across normal scalp (n=4), patchy alopecia areata scalp (n=8), and alopecia totalis/universalis scalp (n=8). RNA came from the PAXgene miRNA kit for fixed scalp, the miRNeasy kit for PBMCs, and the RNeasy kit for mouse skin. TCRbeta CDR3 regions were amplified by immunoSEQ multiplex PCR with 35 Vbeta forward and 13 Jbeta reverse primers.

The time point label here, explained by the study, means: around 26 weeks on oral tofacitinib. The sample's treatment or condition label, decoded: oral pan-JAK inhibitor, 5-10 mg twice daily. Peripheral blood and lesional scalp punch biopsies were obtained from patients with alopecia areata. PBMCs were isolated by density centrifugation and stained for CD3, CD4 and CD8, and CD4+ and CD8+ T cells were sorted on a FACSAria. Library preparation used the immunoSEQ multiplex PCR assay. For TCR sequencing, RNA was extracted from every sample and reverse transcribed into cDNA to serve as template. SuperScript III was used for first-strand cDNA synthesis, primed with a 2:1 mix of oligo-dT and random hexamers. A synthetic immune receptor repertoire was used to measure amplification bias, and any remaining bias was corrected computationally. The authors' pipeline ran thus. Raw reads were preprocessed to remove errors, and CDR3 was defined by IMGT conventions from the conserved cysteine to phenylalanine. Clonality was calculated as 1 minus Shannon entropy normalized by log2 of the number of productive unique TCRs. CD4 or CD8 identity of scalp clones was inferred by cross-referencing scalp TCRbeta sequences with sorted blood CD4 and CD8 repertoires. This immuneACCESS table, as held by TCRdb, lists in-frame sequences with V and J called but not all clones. Of the missing ones, under half trace to an unresolved V gene in checked studies; the others have no known cause. That table gives V, J and clone size, and the DNA gave D and trimming. Recorded for this sample are over 100,000 clones; roughly three fifths of them occurred a single time. 12% of the sample is in the top ten clones.

The investigation overall reported the following: With tofacitinib, both scalp clonality and the number of expanded CD8+ clones among the top 100 scalp clones went down significantly. Because the treated cohort was small and included a single nonresponder, larger studies are needed to assess links between baseline CD8+ expansion and response. Lesional scalp, especially in alopecia totalis/universalis, showed higher clonality and more expanded CD8+ clones than normal scalp, suggesting antigenic drive. During tofacitinib treatment, many expanded lesional clones stuck around in both scalp and blood, and this persistence may partly explain why relapse happens after treatment is stopped. Unlike mouse skin, where gammadelta T cells dominate, normal human skin contains resident alphabeta T cells that get sequenced too, which complicates analysis of the scalp TCR repertoire. TCR sequences shared between patients were less clear than in mice, possibly partly because of HLA diversity in the patient population.

A note on this clone: The antigen this receptor binds is unknown. Base-call qualities are not available, and no considerably larger clone is one nucleotide away.

Taken from cysteine to phenylalanine, the CDR3 has 14 residues. The DNA shown is the 42-base CDR3, in frame from base 1. Looking up the germline V gene yields CDR1 SGHDN and CDR2 FVKESK. The V and J ends are trimmed by 1 base and 6 bases, leaving 13 bases between them. The receptor chain draws on TRBV14 and TRBJ2-7; a weak D assignment points to TRBD1 (6 bases agree). This clonotype was obtained from a human donor with alopecia areata. This specimen was CD8+ T cells sorted from blood, taken at week 24, from a patient treated with tofacitinib. CDR3 region: CASSQGFEGVEQYF. DNA sequence: TGTGCCAGCAGCCAAGGTTTTGAGGGGGTCGAGCAGTACTTC.